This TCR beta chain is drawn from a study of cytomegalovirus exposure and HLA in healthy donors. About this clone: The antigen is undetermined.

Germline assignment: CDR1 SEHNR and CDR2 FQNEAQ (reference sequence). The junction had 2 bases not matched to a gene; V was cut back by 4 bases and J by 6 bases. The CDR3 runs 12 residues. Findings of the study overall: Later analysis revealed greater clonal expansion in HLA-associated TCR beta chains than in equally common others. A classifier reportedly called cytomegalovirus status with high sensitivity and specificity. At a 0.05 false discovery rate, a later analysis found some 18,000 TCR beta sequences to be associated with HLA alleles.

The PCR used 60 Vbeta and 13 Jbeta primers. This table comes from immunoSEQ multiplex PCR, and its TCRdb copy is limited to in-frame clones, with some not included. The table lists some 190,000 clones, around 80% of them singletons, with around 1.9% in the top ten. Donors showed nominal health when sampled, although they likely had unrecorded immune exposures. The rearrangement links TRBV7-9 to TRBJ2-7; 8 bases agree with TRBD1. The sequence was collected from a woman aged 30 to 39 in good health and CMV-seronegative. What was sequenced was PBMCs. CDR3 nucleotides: TGTGCCAGCAGCTCCAGGGGGCCCGAGCAGTACTTC. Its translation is CASSSRGPEQYF.